This T cell receptor (beta chain) was identified in a study of graft-versus-host responses after intestinal transplantation (TCRdb year 2021). With regard to the full study: The transplants that recipients got were multivisceral, liver-intestinal, or isolated intestinal. Graft-versus-host and host-versus-graft alloreactive T cell clones were tracked in the graft, circulation and bone marrow after intestinal transplantation using bulk TCR-beta CDR3 sequencing. To identify alloreactive clones, pre-transplant mixed lymphocyte reaction products were sequenced and then compared with unstimulated pre-transplant donor and recipient T cells. The cohort enrolled some 23 intestinal transplant recipients, one of whom was a retransplant, and 3 patients without pretransplant specimens were excluded. A peak of at least 4% donor T cells among recipient peripheral blood mononuclear cells was the definition used for donor T cell macrochimerism. Anti-thymocyte globulin induction was given to all recipients, followed by maintenance tacrolimus and steroids for approximately three years. Instead of going to the commercial service, samples from a few later patients were sequenced in-house on an Illumina MiSeq and processed with MiXCR. The full study reports these points: Peak levels of circulating GvH clones were associated with declines in HvG clones early after transplant. GvH clones were detected in recipient bone marrow, and some of these GvH clones were observed earlier in ileal mucosa or blood, consistent with an intestinal mucosal origin. The conclusions were limited by the relatively low number and heterogeneity of the intestinal transplant patients. Patients with donor T cell macrochimerism had high GvH to HvG T cell clonal ratios in their allografts.

This clone appeared a single time. There are no base qualities to consult, and no much larger clone falls within one base. What this sample's time point label stands for: cells obtained before transplantation from donor or recipient. In mixed lymphocyte reactions, around 200,000 CFSE-labeled pre-transplant responders were plated with around 200,000 irradiated violet-dye-labeled stimulators and cultured for about 6 days. After the mixed lymphocyte reaction, proliferating CD3+CD4+CFSE-low and CD3+CD8+CFSE-low responder cells were FACS-sorted on a BD Influx sorter. The CDR3 runs 17 residues from the cysteine to the phenylalanine. Only CDR3 DNA is held: 51 bases, read in frame from base 1. The library was generated by the immunoSEQ multiplex PCR assay. In most patients, genomic DNA was isolated using the Qiagen DNeasy Blood and Tissue Kit and sent frozen to Adaptive Biotechnologies for TCR sequencing. High-throughput TCR-beta CDR3 sequencing of genomic DNA from most patients was performed by Adaptive Biotechnologies. From the authors' description of their analysis: Adaptive's ImmunoSEQ software was the source of the TCR sequencing data for roughly 19 patients, while a few other patients were processed with MiXCR and VDJtools. To correct CD4 versus CD8 sorting errors, sequences present in both subsets at a frequency ratio below 5:1 were removed. CDR3 nucleotide sequences shared by donor and recipient were removed because the origin of these sequences could not be assigned. To be classed as alloreactive, a clone needed at least 2-fold expansion over unstimulated cells and a minimum CFSE-low frequency of 0.002% (template counts) or 0.001% (read counts). Clones detected in sequenced pre-transplant spleen, lymph node, or MLR CFSE-low populations of the donor or recipient were defined as mappable. Cumulative frequency of alloreactive clones was calculated as a percentage of all sequences weighted by copy number. Here the immuneACCESS table is served through TCRdb, limited to in-frame sequences with V and J called. Missing clones are a known gap in these copies; in checked studies unresolved V genes cover under half, and the rest lacks a known reason. The V and J calls and the clone size are those of that table, but D and trimming were determined from the DNA. Within this sample are about 7,000 clones, with roughly 28% of them counted one time only. About 6.3% of the sample is held by the ten biggest clonotypes.

The TCR sequence derives from a human patient who was an organ donor for intestinal transplantation. This specimen consisted of alloreactive CD8+ T cells from a mixed lymphocyte reaction culture, obtained before transplantation. In light of the paper, this sample's cell subset or site label describes: CFSE-low proliferating T cells sorted from roughly 6-day pre-transplant mixed lymphocyte reaction (GvH or HvG direction). This chain is built from TRBV12-1 and TRBJ2-1; the DNA was not compared with TRBD2, the D call given in the table. TRBV12-1 is shown as a pseudogene. The DNA is TGTGCCAGCAGCCACTGGACTAGCGGGGGGCTAGACAATGAGCAGTTCTTC. Its amino acids are CASSHWTSGGLDNEQFF.